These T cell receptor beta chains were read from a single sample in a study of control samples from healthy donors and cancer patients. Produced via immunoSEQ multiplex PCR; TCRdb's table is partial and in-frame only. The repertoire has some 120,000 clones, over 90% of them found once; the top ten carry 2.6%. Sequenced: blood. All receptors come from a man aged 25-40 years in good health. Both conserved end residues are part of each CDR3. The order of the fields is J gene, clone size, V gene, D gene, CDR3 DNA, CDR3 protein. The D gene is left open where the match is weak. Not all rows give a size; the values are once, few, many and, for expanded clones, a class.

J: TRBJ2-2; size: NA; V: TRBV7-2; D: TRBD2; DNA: TGTGCCAGCAGCCAACTAGCGGGGGGGCCCCGGACCGGGGAGCTGTTTTTT; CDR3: CASSQLAGGPRTGELFF
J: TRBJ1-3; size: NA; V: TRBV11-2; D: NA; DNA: TGTGCCAGCAGTTCTACTCAGGGTATTTCTGGAAACACCATATATTTT; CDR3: CASSSTQGISGNTIYF
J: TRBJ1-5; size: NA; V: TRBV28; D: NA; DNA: TGTGCCAGCAGTTCCCAACTAGATAGCAATCAGCCCCAGCATTTT; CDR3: CASSSQLDSNQPQHF
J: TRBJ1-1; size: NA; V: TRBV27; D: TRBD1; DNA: TGTGCCAGCAGTCCCTGGACAGGGGGCTTGGGGAACACTGAAGCTTTCTTT; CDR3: CASSPWTGGLGNTEAFF
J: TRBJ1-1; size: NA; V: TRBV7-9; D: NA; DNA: TGTGCCAGCAGCCTAAGGGGACAACCCCCTGAAGCTTTCTTT; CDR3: CASSLRGQPPEAFF
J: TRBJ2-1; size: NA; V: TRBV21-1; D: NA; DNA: TGTGCCAGCAGCGGCCCGGGACCCCCCGATGTCTATGAGCAGTTCTTC; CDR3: CASSGPGPPDVYEQFF
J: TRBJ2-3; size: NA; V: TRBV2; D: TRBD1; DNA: TGTGCCAGCAGCGCTCGGGGACAGGAGTTAGTAGATACGCAGTATTTT; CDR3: CASSARGQELVDTQYF
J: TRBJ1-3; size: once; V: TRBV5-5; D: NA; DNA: TGTGCCAGCAGCTTCGGCCACGGATCTGGAAACACCATATATTTT; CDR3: CASSFGHGSGNTIYF
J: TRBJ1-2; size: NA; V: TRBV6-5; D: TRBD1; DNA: TGTGCCAGCAGTTCCCGGGACAGGGGATACTATGGCTACACCTTC; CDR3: CASSSRDRGYYGYTF
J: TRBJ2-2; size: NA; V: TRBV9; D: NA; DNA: TGTGCCAGCAGCGTAGACCCTTTAACAGGGTTAGCTACCGGGGAGCTGTTTTTT; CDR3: CASSVDPLTGLATGELFF
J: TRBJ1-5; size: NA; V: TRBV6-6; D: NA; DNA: TGTGCCAGCAGCGGCACAGGGAGTAGTCAGCCCCAGCATTTT; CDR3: CASSGTGSSQPQHF
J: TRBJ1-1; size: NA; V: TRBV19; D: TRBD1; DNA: TGTGCCAGTAGTATCCACCCTAGACAGGGTGTGAACACTGAAGCTTTCTTT; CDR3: CASSIHPRQGVNTEAFF
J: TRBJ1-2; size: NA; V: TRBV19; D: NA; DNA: TGTGCCAGTGCAGGGGAAACTAACTATGGCTACACCTTC; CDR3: CASAGETNYGYTF
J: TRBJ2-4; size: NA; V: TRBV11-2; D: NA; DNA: TGTGCCAGCAGCTTAGGGGATAACAGCAAAAACATTCAGTACTTC; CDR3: CASSLGDNSKNIQYF
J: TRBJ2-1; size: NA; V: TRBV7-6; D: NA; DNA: TGTGCCAGCAGCTTAGCGCTCCAGACTGACAATGAGCAGTTCTTC; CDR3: CASSLALQTDNEQFF
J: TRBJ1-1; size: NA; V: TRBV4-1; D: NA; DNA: TGCGCCAGCAGCCAAGAACAACAGAGAATTGAAGCTTTCTTT; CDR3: CASSQEQQRIEAFF
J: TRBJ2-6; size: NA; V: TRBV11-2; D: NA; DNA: TGTGCCAGCAGAGAGTCTGGGGCCAACGTCCTGACTTTC; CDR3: CASRESGANVLTF
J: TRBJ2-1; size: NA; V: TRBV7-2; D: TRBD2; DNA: TGTGCCAGCAGCTTAGAAATGGCTAGCGGGGTATCCAATGAGCAGTTCTTC; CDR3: CASSLEMASGVSNEQFF
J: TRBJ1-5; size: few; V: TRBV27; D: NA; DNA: TGTGCCAGCAGGGGTTATAGCAATCAGCCCCAGCATTTT; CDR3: CASRGYSNQPQHF
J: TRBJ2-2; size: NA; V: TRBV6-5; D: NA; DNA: TGTGCCAGCAGTTTTCGGGGCCCCACCGGGGAGCTGTTTTTT; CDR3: CASSFRGPTGELFF
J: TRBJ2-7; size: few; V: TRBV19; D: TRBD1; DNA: TGTGCCAGTAGTAGGGGACAGGGGACCTACGAGCAGTACTTC; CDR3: CASSRGQGTYEQYF
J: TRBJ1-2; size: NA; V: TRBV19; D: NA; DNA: TGTGCCAGTAGTATAAGAGGACAGAATACTCATGGCTACACCTTC; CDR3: CASSIRGQNTHGYTF
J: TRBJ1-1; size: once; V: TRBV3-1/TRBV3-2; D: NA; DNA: TGTGCCAGCAGCCAAGAGGGAAACGGCGAGGAGGCTTTCTTT; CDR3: CASSQEGNGEEAFF
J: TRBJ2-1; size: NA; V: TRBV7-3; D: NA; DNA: TGTGCCAGCAGCTTAAGCGGGAACGATGAGCAGTTCTTC; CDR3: CASSLSGNDEQFF
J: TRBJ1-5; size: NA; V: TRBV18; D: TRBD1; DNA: TGTGCCAGCTCACCTCGACAGGGGGCAAGTCAGCCCCAGCATTTT; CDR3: CASSPRQGASQPQHF
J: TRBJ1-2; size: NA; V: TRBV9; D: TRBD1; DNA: TGTGCCAGCAGCTACCCACAGGGGGGGTCGGATGGCTACACCTTC; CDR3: CASSYPQGGSDGYTF
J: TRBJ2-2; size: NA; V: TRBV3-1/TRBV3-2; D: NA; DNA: TGTGCCAGCAGCCAAGTTGGAAATCTTGTCGTACTGTTTTTT; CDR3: CASSQVGNLVVLFF
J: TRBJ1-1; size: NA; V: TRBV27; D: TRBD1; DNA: TGTGCCAGCCAAGTCGACAGGGGGCTTGGCACTGAAGCTTTCTTT; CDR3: CASQVDRGLGTEAFF
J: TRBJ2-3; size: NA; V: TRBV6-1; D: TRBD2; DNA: TGTGCCAGCAGTGTCCTGAGGAGGGCTAGCGGGCTCACAGATACGCAGTATTTT; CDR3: CASSVLRRASGLTDTQYF
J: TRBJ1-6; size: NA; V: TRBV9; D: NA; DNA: TGTGCCAGCAGCGTAGCTGCGGCAGCTTATAATTCACCCCTCCACTTT; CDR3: CASSVAAAAYNSPLHF
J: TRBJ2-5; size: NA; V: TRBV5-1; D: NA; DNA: TGCGCCAGCAGCTTGGTGGGGGGCGAAGAGACCCAGTACTTC; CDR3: CASSLVGGEETQYF
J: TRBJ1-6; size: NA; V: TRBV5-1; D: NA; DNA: TGCGCCAGCAGCTACACCCCCGGCGGAGGGGGTTCACCCCTCCACTTT; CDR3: CASSYTPGGGGSPLHF
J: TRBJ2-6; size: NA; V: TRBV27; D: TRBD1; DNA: TGTGCCAGCAGTGAGGGACAGGGGGGCTCTGGGGCCAACGTCCTGACTTTC; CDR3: CASSEGQGGSGANVLTF
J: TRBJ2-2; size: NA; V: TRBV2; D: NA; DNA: TGTGCCAGCAGTGAACATCAGGAGAACACCGGGGAGCTGTTTTTT; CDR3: CASSEHQENTGELFF
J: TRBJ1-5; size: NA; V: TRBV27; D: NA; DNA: TGTGCCAGCAGTTTTAGAGGAGGAGGACAGCCCCAGCATTTT; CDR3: CASSFRGGGQPQHF
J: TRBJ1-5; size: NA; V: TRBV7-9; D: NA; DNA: TGTGCCAGCAGCTTCCTTGACAATCAGCCCCAGCATTTT; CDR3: CASSFLDNQPQHF
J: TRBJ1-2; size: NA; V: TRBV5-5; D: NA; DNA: TGTGCCAGCAGCTTTCGTTGGGGAGTTGACTATGGCTACACCTTC; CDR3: CASSFRWGVDYGYTF
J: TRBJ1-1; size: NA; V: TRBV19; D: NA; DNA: TGTGCCAGTAGTAACAGCAACCAGAACACTGAAGCTTTCTTT; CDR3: CASSNSNQNTEAFF
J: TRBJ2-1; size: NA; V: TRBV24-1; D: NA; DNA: TGTGCCACCAGTGATAGGCGTAAGAGCGTCAATGAGCAGTTCTTC; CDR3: CATSDRRKSVNEQFF
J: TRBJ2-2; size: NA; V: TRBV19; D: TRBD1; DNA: TGTGCCAGTAGTATAGAGGGACAGCTTCCCGGGGAGCTGTTTTTT; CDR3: CASSIEGQLPGELFF
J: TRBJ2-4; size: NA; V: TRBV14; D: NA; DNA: TGTGCCAGCAGCCAAGAAGGGCAGATTCAGTACTTC; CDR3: CASSQEGQIQYF